Below are 20 T cell receptor beta chains sequenced from a single sample in a study of monozygotic twins with cystic fibrosis. Profiling relied on immunoSEQ multiplex PCR, and the TCRdb table lists in-frame clones only, not all of them. The sample consists of around 27,000 clones, 90% of them appearing once. Specimen: blood. Source of these receptors: a girl aged 2 to 9 with cystic fibrosis.

The chain joins TRBV29-1 to TRBJ1-1; tentative D call: TRBD1 (5 bases). The CDR3 runs to 11 residues. Trimming pared 3 bases from V and 7 bases from J, leaving 9 bases between. Germline V gene sequence: CDR1 SQVTM, CDR2 ANQGSEA. CDR3: CSVEQGGEAFF. CDR3 coding DNA: TGCAGCGTTGAGCAGGGCGGTGAAGCTTTCTTT.

This clone was seen only once. The chain has TRBV19 and TRBJ2-5; 7 bases are a match to TRBD1. This CDR3 comprises 13 residues. V lost 6 bases, J lost 7 bases, and 8 bases stayed unmatched. Germline assignment: CDR1 LNHDA and CDR2 SQIVND (reference sequence). The CDR3: CASRNRGRGTQYF. CDR3 DNA: TGTGCCAGTAGAAACAGGGGTAGGGGGACCCAGTACTTC.

The chain carries TRBV25-1 and TRBJ2-7; maybe TRBD1 (6 bases). The germline V gene encodes CDR1 MGHDK and CDR2 SYGVNS. The V and J ends lost 10 bases and 3 bases respectively, with 19 bases between them. This CDR3 is built from 14 residues. The DNA of the CDR3 is TGTGCCACCGCCACCCGGGACACTCTCTACGAGCAGTACTTC. Protein product: CATATRDTLYEQYF.

J is TRBJ1-2 and V is TRBV4-2, with D unresolved. V gave up 2 bases and J gave up 4 bases, with 17 bases separating them. CDR1 is LGHNA and CDR2 is YNFKEQ in the germline V gene. The CDR3 is 16 amino acids. The CDR3 spells CASSQPRTEGVYGYTF. The CDR3 region has the DNA TGTGCCAGCAGCCAACCTCGGACGGAAGGTGTCTATGGCTACACCTTC.

The chain combines TRBV6-1 with TRBJ1-2; 11 bases are a match to TRBD1. Per the germline V gene, CDR1 is MNHNS and CDR2 is SASEGT. The trim removed 8 bases at V and 8 bases at J, leaving 13 bases unmatched. CDR3 length: 15 residues. The CDR3 nucleotides are TGTGCCAGCGTCCGAACCTCGGGACAGGGGGAAGGCTACACCTTC. This sequence encodes CASVRTSGQGEGYTF.

This chain uses TRBV2 with TRBJ2-3; 8 bases line up with TRBD1. The CDR3 totals 14 residues. The J segment lost 1 base and the V segment lost 11 bases, leaving 8 bases of the junction unmatched. From germline, CDR1 is SNHLY and CDR2 FYNNEI. CDR3 coding DNA: TGTGCCGGCAATCCGGGACAGGGCACAGATACGCAGTATTTT. Amino acid sequence: CAGNPGQGTDTQYF.

The CDR3 DNA is TGTGCCAGCAGCTTCTTTGGAGGGGGATACTATGGCTACACCTTC. Translating gives CASSFFGGGYYGYTF. V gene TRBV13 combines with J gene TRBJ1-2; maybe TRBD1 (6 bases). The CDR3 is 15 amino acids. V was shortened by 3 bases and J by 3 bases, with 14 bases between the two germline ends. Germline V lookup: CDR1 PRHDT, CDR2 FYEKMQ (reference sequence).

This chain joins TRBV7-9 and TRBJ2-1; TRBD2 aligns across 12 bases. With V trimmed by 4 bases and J by 0 bases, 7 bases remained unmatched. Germline CDR1 is SEHNR and CDR2 is FQNEAQ (reference sequence). The CDR3 consists of 18 residues. DNA of the CDR3: TGTGCCAGCAGCTCACGGACTAGCGGGAAAAGCTCCTACAATGAGCAGTTCTTC. Translated, it gives CASSSRTSGKSSYNEQFF.

This chain connects TRBV7-6 to TRBJ1-5; no reliable D call. V dropped 5 bases and J dropped 2 bases, with 13 bases sitting between them. This CDR3 is built from 15 residues. Germline V gene data show CDR1 as SGHVS and CDR2 as FNYEAQ. CDR3 protein: CASSPTYDGNQPQHF. CDR3 sequence (DNA): TGTGCCAGCAGCCCCACCTATGACGGCAATCAGCCCCAGCATTTT.

The gene calls are TRBV5-1 and TRBJ2-2; TRBD1 is a possible D gene (6 bases). V gave up 3 bases and J gave up 6 bases, with 9 bases separating them. The germline gives CDR1 SGHRS, CDR2 YFSETQ. The CDR3 is 13 amino acids. CDR3 protein: CASSSRGPGELFF. The CDR3 DNA reads as TGCGCCAGCAGCTCCAGGGGCCCCGGGGAGCTGTTTTTT.

In this sample, this clone turned up once. This chain joins TRBV6-4 and TRBJ1-2; no definite D call. With 2 bases removed from V and 7 bases from J, the gap between germline ends came to 5 bases. Germline CDR1 reads MRHNA; CDR2 reads SNTAGT. This CDR3 is 11 amino acids long. Written as DNA, the CDR3 is TGTGCCAGCAGTGACGGCCGTGGCTACACCTTC. This translates into CASSDGRGYTF.

The rearrangement joins TRBV2 to TRBJ1-5, with 9 positions matching TRBD1. V lost 5 bases, J lost 0 bases, and 14 bases stayed unmatched. This CDR3 has 19 amino acids. The germline V gene has CDR1 SNHLY and CDR2 FYNNEI. This CDR3 reads CASSPGLGTGMNSNQPQHF. DNA for the CDR3: TGTGCCAGCAGTCCAGGTCTTGGGACAGGGATGAATAGCAATCAGCCCCAGCATTTT.

The chain recombines TRBV7-9 with TRBJ1-3, with D uncertain. The CDR3 sequence is 15 residues long. The germline V and J ends were trimmed by 5 bases and 0 bases, with 11 bases remaining between them. The V gene's germline CDR1 is SEHNR and CDR2 FQNEAQ (reference sequence). CDR3 protein: CASSGRKGSGNTIYF. CDR3 sequence (DNA): TGTGCCAGCAGCGGCAGGAAAGGCTCTGGAAACACCATATATTTT.

CDR3 region: CASSPRTGLEGGYTF. The CDR3 DNA reads as TGTGCCAGCTCCCCAAGGACAGGGCTGGAGGGAGGCTACACCTTC. J is TRBJ1-2 and V is TRBV18; 8 positions agree with TRBD1. The CDR3 spans 15 residues. CDR1 is KGHSH and CDR2 is LQKENI in the germline V gene. Trimming removed 6 bases from V and 8 bases from J; junction bases left unmatched: 14.

J is TRBJ2-2 and V is TRBV4-3; 8 nucleotides line up with TRBD1. Germline assignment: CDR1 LGHNA and CDR2 YSLEER. V trimming: 0 bases; J trimming: 4 bases; junction bases outside the gene matches: 7. The CDR3 spans 17 residues. CDR3 coding DNA: TGCGCCAGCAGCCAAGAATTAGGGACAGGTCGCACCGGGGAGCTGTTTTTT. Translation: CASSQELGTGRTGELFF.

The rearrangement joins TRBV18 to TRBJ1-1; tentative D call: TRBD1 (6 bases). CDR1 and CDR2 (germline): KGHSH, LQKENI. The CDR3 length is 13 residues. The ends were cut back, 4 bases at V and 4 bases at J, with 10 bases in the middle. The CDR3: CASSHRVPTEAFF. The CDR3, as DNA: TGTGCCAGCTCACACAGGGTCCCCACTGAAGCTTTCTTT.

V usage is TRBV2 and J usage is TRBJ2-5; D not certain. The CDR3 contains 12 residues. Per the germline V gene, CDR1 is SNHLY and CDR2 is FYNNEI. V was pared by 3 bases and J by 1 base, with 3 bases between. CDR3: CASSDPQETQYF. The CDR3 coding sequence is TGTGCCAGCAGTGATCCCCAAGAGACCCAGTACTTC.

In its sample, this clone was seen once. The V and J genes are TRBV7-6 and TRBJ2-1; D unresolved. Germline lookup yields CDR1 SGHVS and CDR2 FNYEAQ. The length of the CDR3 is 13 residues. The germline V and J ends were trimmed by 0 bases and 9 bases, with 9 bases remaining between them. The CDR3, as DNA: TGTGCCAGCAGCTTAGCGATACGAGGTGAGCAGTTCTTC. Translated: CASSLAIRGEQFF.

The CDR3 nucleotides are TGTGCCAGCAGGACTAGCGGGGGGGCCTACGAGCAGTACTTC. Translation gives CASRTSGGAYEQYF. This rearrangement joins TRBV7-2 to TRBJ2-7, with TRBD2 matching over 14 bases. The V segment lost 6 bases and the J segment 2 bases; nucleotides outside the gene matches: 0. Looked up from germline, CDR1 is SGHTA and CDR2 is FQGNSA. The CDR3 runs 14 residues.

CDR3 sequence: CSVGMNTEAFF. CDR3 in DNA: TGCAGCGTTGGGATGAACACTGAAGCTTTCTTT. This rearrangement joins TRBV29-1 to TRBJ1-1; no definite D call. V was shortened by 4 bases and J by 0 bases, with 3 bases between the two germline ends. CDR3 size: 11 residues. CDR1 and CDR2 (germline): SQVTM, ANQGSEA.